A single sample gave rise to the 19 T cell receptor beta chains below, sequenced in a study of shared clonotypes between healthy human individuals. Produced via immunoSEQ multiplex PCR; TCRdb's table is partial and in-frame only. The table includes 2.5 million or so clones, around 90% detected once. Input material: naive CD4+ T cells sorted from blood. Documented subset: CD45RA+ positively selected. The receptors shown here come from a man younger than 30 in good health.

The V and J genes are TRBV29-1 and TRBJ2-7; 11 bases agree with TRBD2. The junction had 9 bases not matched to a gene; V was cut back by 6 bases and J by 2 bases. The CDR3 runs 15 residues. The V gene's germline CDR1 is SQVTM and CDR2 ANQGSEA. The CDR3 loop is CSVGSRLAGPYEQYF. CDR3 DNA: TGCAGCGTGGGGTCGAGACTAGCGGGACCCTACGAGCAGTACTTC.

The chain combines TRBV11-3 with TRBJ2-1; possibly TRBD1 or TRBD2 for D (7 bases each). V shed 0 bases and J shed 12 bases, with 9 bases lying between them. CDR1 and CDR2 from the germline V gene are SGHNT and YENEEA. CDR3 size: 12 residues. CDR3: CASSLDRGGQFF. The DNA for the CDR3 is TGTGCCAGCAGCTTAGACAGGGGGGGGCAGTTCTTC.

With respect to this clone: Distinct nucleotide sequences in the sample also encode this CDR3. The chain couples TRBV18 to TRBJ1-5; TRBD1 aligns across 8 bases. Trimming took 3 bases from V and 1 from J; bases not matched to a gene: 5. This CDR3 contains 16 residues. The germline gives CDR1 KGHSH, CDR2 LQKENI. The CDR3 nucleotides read TGTGCCAGCTCACCCCTAGGACAGGGCAGCAATCAGCCCCAGCATTTT. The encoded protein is CASSPLGQGSNQPQHF. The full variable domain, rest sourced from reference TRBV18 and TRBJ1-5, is NAGVMQNPRHLVRRRGQEARLRCSPMKGHSHVYWYRQLPEEGLKFMVYLQKENIIDESGMPKERFSAEFPKEGPSILRIQQVVRGDSAAYFCASSPLGQGSNQPQHFGDGTRLSIL.

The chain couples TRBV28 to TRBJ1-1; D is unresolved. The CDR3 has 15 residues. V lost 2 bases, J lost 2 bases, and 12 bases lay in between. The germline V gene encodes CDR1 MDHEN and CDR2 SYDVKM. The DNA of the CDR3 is TGTGCCAGCAGTTTACCCGCTTCTGAAAACACTGAAGCTTTCTTT. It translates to CASSLPASENTEAFF.

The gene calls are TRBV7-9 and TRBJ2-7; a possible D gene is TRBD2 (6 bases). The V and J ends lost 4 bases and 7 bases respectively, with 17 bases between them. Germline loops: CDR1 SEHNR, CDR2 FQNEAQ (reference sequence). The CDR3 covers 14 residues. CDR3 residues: CASSYSGRGGEQYF. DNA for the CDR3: TGTGCCAGCAGCTATTCCGGACGTGGAGGGGAGCAGTACTTC.

The CDR3 region is CASSLEGEGREKLFF. The CDR3 DNA reads as TGTGCCAGCAGCTTAGAGGGGGAGGGACGAGAAAAACTGTTTTTT. The chain is built from TRBV7-9 and TRBJ1-4; perhaps TRBD1 as D (6 bases). The V end lost 1 base, the J end lost 8 bases, and 14 bases lay between the germline ends. This CDR3 is 15 amino acids long. The germline gives CDR1 SEHNR, CDR2 FQNEAQ (reference sequence).

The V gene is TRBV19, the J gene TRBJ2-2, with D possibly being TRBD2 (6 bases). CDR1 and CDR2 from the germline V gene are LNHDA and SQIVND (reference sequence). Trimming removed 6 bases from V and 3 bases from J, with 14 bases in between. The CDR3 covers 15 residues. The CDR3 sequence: CASRQMVADTGELFF. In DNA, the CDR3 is TGTGCCAGTAGACAAATGGTAGCGGACACCGGGGAGCTGTTTTTT.

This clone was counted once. The CDR3: CASKTIITGAYTF. The CDR3, as DNA: TGTGCCAGCAAAACGATTATAACAGGGGCCTACACCTTC. V and J are TRBV6-5 and TRBJ1-2; 7 nucleotides align to TRBD1. CDR1 is MNHEY and CDR2 is SVGAGI in the germline V gene. CDR3 length: 13 residues. The V segment lost 7 bases and the J segment 10 bases; nucleotides outside the gene matches: 12.

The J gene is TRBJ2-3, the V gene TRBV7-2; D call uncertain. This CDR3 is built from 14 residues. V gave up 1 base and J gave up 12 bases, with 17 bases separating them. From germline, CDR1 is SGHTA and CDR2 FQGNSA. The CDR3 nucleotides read TGTGCCAGCAGCTTAGATGGTGGTCCCAGTGAACAGTATTTT. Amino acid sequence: CASSLDGGPSEQYF. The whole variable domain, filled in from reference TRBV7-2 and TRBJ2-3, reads GAGVSQSPSNKVTEKGKDVELRCDPISGHTALYWYRQSLGQGLEFLIYFQGNSAPDKSGLPSDRFSAERTGGSVSTLTIQRTQQEDSAVYLCASSLDGGPSEQYFGPGTRLTVL.

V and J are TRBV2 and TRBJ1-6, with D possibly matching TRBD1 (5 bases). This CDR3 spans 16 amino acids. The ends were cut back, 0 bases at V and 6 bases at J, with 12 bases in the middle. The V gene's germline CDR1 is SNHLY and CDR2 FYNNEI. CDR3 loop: CASSEALRRANSPLHF. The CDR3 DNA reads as TGTGCCAGCAGTGAAGCGCTTCGCAGGGCTAATTCACCCCTCCACTTT. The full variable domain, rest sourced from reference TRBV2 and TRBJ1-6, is EPEVTQTPSHQVTQMGQEVILRCVPISNHLYFYWYRQILGQKVEFLVSFYNNEISEKSEIFDDQFSVERPDGSNFTLKIRSTKLEDSAMYFCASSEALRRANSPLHFGNGTRLTVT.

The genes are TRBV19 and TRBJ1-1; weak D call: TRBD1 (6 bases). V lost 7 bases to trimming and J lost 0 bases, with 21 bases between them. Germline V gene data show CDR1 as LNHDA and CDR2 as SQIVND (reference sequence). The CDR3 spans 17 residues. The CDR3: CASTGTGSLLLNTEAFF. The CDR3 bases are TGTGCCAGTACAGGAACAGGGTCCTTGCTTTTGAACACTGAAGCTTTCTTT.

The DNA of the CDR3 is TGTGCCAGCAGCTTAGTCGGGGACAGGGGCGAGACCCAGTACTTC. Encoded protein: CASSLVGDRGETQYF. The chain uses TRBV7-2 and TRBJ2-5, with TRBD1 matching over 10 bases. The CDR3 has 15 amino acids. Trimming removed 1 base from V and 5 bases from J; junction bases left unmatched: 4. Germline-derived CDR1 and CDR2 are SGHTA and FQGNSA.

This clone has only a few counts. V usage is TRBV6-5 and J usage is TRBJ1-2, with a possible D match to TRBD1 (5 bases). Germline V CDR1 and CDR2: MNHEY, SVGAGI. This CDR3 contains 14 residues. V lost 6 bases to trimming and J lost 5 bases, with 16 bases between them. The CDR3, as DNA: TGTGCCAGCAGAAGTGGGGGTTACGGGTATGGCTACACCTTC. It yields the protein CASRSGGYGYGYTF.

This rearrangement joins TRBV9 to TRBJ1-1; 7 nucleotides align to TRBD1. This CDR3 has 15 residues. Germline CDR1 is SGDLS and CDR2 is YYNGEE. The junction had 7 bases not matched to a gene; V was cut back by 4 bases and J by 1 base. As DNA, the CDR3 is TGTGCCAGCAGCCGAACCGGGACAGAGAACACTGAAGCTTTCTTT. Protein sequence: CASSRTGTENTEAFF. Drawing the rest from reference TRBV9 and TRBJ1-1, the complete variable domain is DSGVTQTPKHLITATGQRVTLRCSPRSGDLSVYWYQQSLDQGLQFLIQYYNGEERAKGNILERFSAQQFPDLHSELNLSSLELGDSALYFCASSRTGTENTEAFFGQGTRLTVV.

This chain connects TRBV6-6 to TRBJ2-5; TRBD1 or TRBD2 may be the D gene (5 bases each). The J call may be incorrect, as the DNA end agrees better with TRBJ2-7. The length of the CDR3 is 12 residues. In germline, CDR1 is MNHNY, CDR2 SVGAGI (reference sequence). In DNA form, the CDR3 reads TGTGCCAGCAGCTTACTAGGGGCCGAGCAGTACTTC. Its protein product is CASSLLGAEQYF.

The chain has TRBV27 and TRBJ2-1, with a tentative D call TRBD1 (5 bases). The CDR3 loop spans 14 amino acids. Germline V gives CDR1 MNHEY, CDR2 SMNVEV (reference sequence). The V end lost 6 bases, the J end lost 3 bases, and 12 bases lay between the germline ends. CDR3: CASRGQGYYNEQFF. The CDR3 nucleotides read TGTGCCAGCAGAGGTCAGGGCTACTACAATGAGCAGTTCTTC.

The CDR3 is CASSPMAGTTRTEAFF. In DNA form, the CDR3 reads TGTGCCAGCTCACCAATGGCAGGGACCACCCGCACTGAAGCTTTCTTT. The chain joins TRBV18 to TRBJ1-1, with D perhaps matching TRBD1 (5 bases). V dropped 2 bases and J dropped 4 bases, with 17 bases sitting between them. CDR1 KGHSH and CDR2 LQKENI come from the germline V gene. This CDR3 is built from 16 residues.

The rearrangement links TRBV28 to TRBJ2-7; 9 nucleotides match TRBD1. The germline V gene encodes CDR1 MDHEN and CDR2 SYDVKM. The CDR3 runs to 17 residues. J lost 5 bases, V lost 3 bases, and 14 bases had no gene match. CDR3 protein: CASSFSRPGQGVHEQYF. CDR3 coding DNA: TGTGCCAGCAGTTTCTCCCGACCGGGACAGGGCGTACACGAGCAGTACTTC.

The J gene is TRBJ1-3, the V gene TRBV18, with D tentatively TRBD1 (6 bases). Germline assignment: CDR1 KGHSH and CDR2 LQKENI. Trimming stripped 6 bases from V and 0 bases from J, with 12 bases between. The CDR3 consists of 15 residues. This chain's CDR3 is CASSHNRDSGNTIYF. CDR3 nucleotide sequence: TGTGCCAGCTCTCACAACAGGGACTCTGGAAACACCATATATTTT.